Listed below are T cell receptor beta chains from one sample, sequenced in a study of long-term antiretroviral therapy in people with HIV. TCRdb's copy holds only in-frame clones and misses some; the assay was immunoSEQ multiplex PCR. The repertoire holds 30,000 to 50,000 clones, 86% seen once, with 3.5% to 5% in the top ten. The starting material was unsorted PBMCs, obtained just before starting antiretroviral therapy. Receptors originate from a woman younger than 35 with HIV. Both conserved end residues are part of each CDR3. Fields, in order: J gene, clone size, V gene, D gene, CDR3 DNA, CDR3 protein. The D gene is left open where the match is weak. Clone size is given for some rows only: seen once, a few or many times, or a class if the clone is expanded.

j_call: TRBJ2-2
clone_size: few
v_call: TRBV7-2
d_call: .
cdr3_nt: TGTGCCAGCAGCTTAGGGGTCGGGGAGCTGTTTTTT
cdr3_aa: CASSLGVGELFF

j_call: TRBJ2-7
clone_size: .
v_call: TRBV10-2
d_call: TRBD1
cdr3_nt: TGCGCCAGCAGCCAGGGGGACTACGAGCAGTACTTC
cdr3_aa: CASSQGDYEQYF

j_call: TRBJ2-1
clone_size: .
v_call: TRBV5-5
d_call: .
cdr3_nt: TGTGCCAGCAGCTGGGGAATGGGGGCCGATGAGCAGTTCTTC
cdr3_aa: CASSWGMGADEQFF

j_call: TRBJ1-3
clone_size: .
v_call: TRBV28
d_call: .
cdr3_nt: TGTGCCAGCAGTAACAGGGTCTCTGGAAACACCATATATTTT
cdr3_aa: CASSNRVSGNTIYF

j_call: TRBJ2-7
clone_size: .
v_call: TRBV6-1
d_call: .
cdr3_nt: TGTGCCAGCAATAGGGTTGGGAACGAGCAGTACTTC
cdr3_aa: CASNRVGNEQYF

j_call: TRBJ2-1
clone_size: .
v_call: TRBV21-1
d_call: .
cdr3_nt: TGTGCCAGCAAAGCGCGGGACCCCCTCGATGATGAGCAGTTCTTC
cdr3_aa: CASKARDPLDDEQFF

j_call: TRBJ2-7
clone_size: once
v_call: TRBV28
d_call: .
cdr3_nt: TGTGCCAGCAGTTTAGAAAGCGAGCAGTACTTC
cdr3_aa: CASSLESEQYF

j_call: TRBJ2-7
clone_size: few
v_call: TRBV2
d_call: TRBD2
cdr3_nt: TGTGCCAGCAGTTCCCGACTAGCGGGATCCTACGAGCAGTACTTC
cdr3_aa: CASSSRLAGSYEQYF

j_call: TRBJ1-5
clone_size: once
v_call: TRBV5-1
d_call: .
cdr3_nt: TGCGCCAGCGATTGTCGGCCCCAGCATTTT
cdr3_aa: CASDCRPQHF

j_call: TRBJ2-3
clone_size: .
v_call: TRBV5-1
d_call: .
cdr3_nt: TGCGCCAGCAGCTTGCTTGAGCTTACCACAGATACGCAGTATTTT
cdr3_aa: CASSLLELTTDTQYF

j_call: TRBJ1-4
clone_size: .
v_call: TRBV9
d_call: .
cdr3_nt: TGTGCCAGCAGCGCACCCGACAGGACTGAAAAACTGTTTTTT
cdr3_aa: CASSAPDRTEKLFF

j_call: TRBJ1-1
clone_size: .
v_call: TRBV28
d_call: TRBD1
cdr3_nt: TGTGCCAGCAGTACAGACACAGGGGGCGCCGGTGAAGCTTTCTTT
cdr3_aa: CASSTDTGGAGEAFF

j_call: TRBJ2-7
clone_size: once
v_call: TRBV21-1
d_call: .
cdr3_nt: TGTGCCAGCAGTCCGACCGGGGGGGTAGAGGGGTGCGAGCAGTACTTC
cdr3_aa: CASSPTGGVEGCEQYF

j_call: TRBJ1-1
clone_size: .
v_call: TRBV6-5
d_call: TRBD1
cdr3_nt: TGTGCCAGCAGTTATGAGACAGGGGTGAACACTGAAGCTTTCTTT
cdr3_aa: CASSYETGVNTEAFF

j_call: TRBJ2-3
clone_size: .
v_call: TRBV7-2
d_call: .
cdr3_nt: TGTGCCAGCAGCTTCATAAGGATGGGGGCCACGCAGTATTTT
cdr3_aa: CASSFIRMGATQYF

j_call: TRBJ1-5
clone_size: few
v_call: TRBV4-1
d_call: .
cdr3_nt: TGCGCCAGCAGCGGGGAAGGGGGTGGCAATCAGCCCCAGCATTTT
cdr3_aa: CASSGEGGGNQPQHF

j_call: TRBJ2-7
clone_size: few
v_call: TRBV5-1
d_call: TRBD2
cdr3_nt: TGCGCCAGCAGCTCGAGGACTAGCGGGAACGTAGGCGAGCAGTACTTC
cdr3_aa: CASSSRTSGNVGEQYF

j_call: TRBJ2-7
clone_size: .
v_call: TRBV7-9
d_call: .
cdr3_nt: TGTGCCAGCAGCGGACCCGGTGGGTCCCTAACCTACGAGCAGTACTTC
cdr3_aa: CASSGPGGSLTYEQYF

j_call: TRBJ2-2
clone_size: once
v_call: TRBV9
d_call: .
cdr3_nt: TGTGCCAGCAGCTTCGGGGGGCTGGACACCGGGGAGCTGTTTTTT
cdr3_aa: CASSFGGLDTGELFF

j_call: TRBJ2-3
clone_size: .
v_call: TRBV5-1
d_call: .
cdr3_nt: TGCGCCAGCAGCTTGGAATTCCCCAGCACAGATACGCAGTATTTT
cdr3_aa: CASSLEFPSTDTQYF

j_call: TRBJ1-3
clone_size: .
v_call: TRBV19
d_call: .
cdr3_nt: TGTGCCAGTAGTACGCGGGTAGTTGGAAACACCATATATTTT
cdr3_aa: CASSTRVVGNTIYF

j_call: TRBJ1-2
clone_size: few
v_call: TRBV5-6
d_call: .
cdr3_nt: TGTGCCAGCAGCTTGGACAGGGACACGAATGGCTACACCTTC
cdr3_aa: CASSLDRDTNGYTF

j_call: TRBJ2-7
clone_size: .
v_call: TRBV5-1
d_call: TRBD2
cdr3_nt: TGCGCCAGCAGCCTAGGACTAGCGGGGACCTACGAGCAGTACTTC
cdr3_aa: CASSLGLAGTYEQYF

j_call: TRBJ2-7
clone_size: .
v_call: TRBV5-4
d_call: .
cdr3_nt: TGCGCCAGCAGCCAAGATAGGGGGAAAGGGTACGAGCAGTACTTC
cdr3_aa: CASSQDRGKGYEQYF

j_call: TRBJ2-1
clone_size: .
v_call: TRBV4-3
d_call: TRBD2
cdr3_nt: TGCGCCAGCAGCCAAGATATAGCGGGAGGGCTTTTAGACGCTGAGCAGTTCTTC
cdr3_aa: CASSQDIAGGLLDAEQFF

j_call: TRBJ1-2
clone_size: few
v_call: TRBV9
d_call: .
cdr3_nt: TGTGCCAGCAGCCCCTCTGTCAGGGAGCGTGGCTACACCTTC
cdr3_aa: CASSPSVRERGYTF

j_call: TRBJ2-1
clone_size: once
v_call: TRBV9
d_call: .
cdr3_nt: TGTGCCAGCAGCGTAGGCTCGGGTTCCCCGAGGGATGAGCAGTTCTTC
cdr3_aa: CASSVGSGSPRDEQFF